Below, 21 T cell receptor beta chains from the same sample are listed, as sequenced in a study of T-cell reconstitution after alpha-beta-depleted transplantation in children. Unique molecular identifiers were used to barcode this TCRbeta library. TCRdb called the PCR reads again in MiXCR, with one record for every CDR3 protein. The table has under 140,000 distinct CDR3 sequences, about a tenth seen once. This specimen was PBMCs from the stem cell graft donor, taken from the stem cell graft. The source is a human donor who donated a stem cell graft to a child with acute lymphoblastic leukemia.

In regard to this clonotype: Being one base from a much bigger clone, this may be a read error. The V call is TRBV7-2, the J call TRBJ2-7; 11 bases align to TRBD2. The CDR3 covers 17 residues. Trimming cost V 0 bases and J 8 bases; bases outside gene matches: 12. Per germline, CDR1 SGHTA and CDR2 FQGNSA. The CDR3 here is CASSLAPSGGPGDQQYF. The CDR3 nucleotides read TGTGCCAGCAGCTTAGCGCCTAGCGGGGGGCCCGGGGACCAGCAGTACTTC.

This clonotype has at least ten counts. The chain couples TRBV7-2 to TRBJ2-7; 8 bases map to TRBD2. This CDR3 contains 14 residues. J was trimmed by 1 base and V by 5 bases; bases with no gene match: 4. CDR1 and CDR2 from the germline V gene are SGHTA and FQGNSA. The CDR3 protein is CASSPTSGSYEQYF. The CDR3 nucleotides are TGTGCCAGCAGCCCCACTAGCGGATCCTACGAGCAGTACTTC.

This clonotype has ten or more counts. The chain is built from TRBV6-1 and TRBJ2-6; D may be TRBD2 (5 bases). This CDR3 is 15 amino acids long. V was clipped by 4 bases and J by 0 bases, with 7 bases between them. CDR1 MNHNS and CDR2 SASEGT come from the germline V gene. The CDR3 DNA reads as TGTGCCAGCAGTGCCGAGGGCTCTGGGGCCAACGTCCTGACTTTC. Residues: CASSAEGSGANVLTF.

Many counts were recorded for this clonotype. The chain couples TRBV7-9 to TRBJ2-1, with 7 nucleotides matching TRBD1. This CDR3 has 14 amino acids. Germline trimming cut 4 bases from V and 4 bases from J; bases unmatched to any gene: 4. From germline, CDR1 is SEHNR and CDR2 FQNEAQ (reference sequence). CDR3 protein: CASSSPTGYNEQFF. In nucleotides, the CDR3 is TGTGCCAGCAGCTCCCCGACAGGGTACAATGAGCAGTTCTTC.

This clonotype was counted many times. The chain has TRBV29-1 and TRBJ2-5, with 7 bases identical to TRBD1. This CDR3 region has 14 residues. Per the germline V gene, CDR1 is SQVTM and CDR2 is ANQGSEA. After removal of 7 bases from V and 4 bases from J, the junction contained 12 bases not matched to a gene. The CDR3 DNA follows: TGCAGCGCCTCCACGACAGGGTTAGGAGAGACCCAGTACTTC. Its translation: CSASTTGLGETQYF.

This clonotype was detected many times. V and J are TRBV4-1 and TRBJ1-5; 9 bases agree with TRBD1. Germline assignment: CDR1 MGHRA and CDR2 YSYEKL. The CDR3 spans 19 residues. Losses at the gene ends were 0 bases for V and 7 bases for J; bases not matched to a gene: 16. This CDR3 reads CASSQDHQKGQGPWQPQHF. The CDR3 region has the DNA TGCGCCAGCAGCCAAGATCATCAGAAGGGACAGGGCCCTTGGCAGCCCCAGCATTTT.

This sequence joins TRBV20-1 and TRBJ2-1, with TRBD2 matching over 10 bases. In germline, CDR1 is DFQATT, CDR2 SNEGSKA (reference sequence). V trimming: 1 base; J trimming: 1 base; junction bases outside the gene matches: 10. The CDR3 spans 18 residues. The CDR3 DNA follows: TGCAGTGCTAGAGGACTAGCGGGTACAGCTAGGTCCTACAATGAGCAGTTCTTC. It translates to CSARGLAGTARSYNEQFF.

This clonotype appeared a few times. The gene calls are TRBV5-1 and TRBJ2-6, with 8 bases that match TRBD1. J gave up 2 bases and V 7 bases, and 5 bases lay outside the gene matches. CDR3 length equals 15 residues. Germline CDR1 SGHRS, CDR2 YFSETQ. CDR3 sequence (DNA): TGCGCCAGCCAGACAGGGGTGGCTGGGGCCAACGTCCTGACTTTC. Residues: CASQTGVAGANVLTF.

This clonotype showed up many times. The V call is TRBV20-1, the J call TRBJ1-1; D remains unclear. V was trimmed by 3 bases and J by 5 bases, leaving 19 bases between them. The CDR3 totals 15 residues. CDR1 DFQATT and CDR2 SNEGSKA come from the germline V gene (reference sequence). CDR3 DNA: TGCAGTGCTAGGGACCACAAAAAGGGAGAGACTGAAGCTTTCTTT. Encoded protein: CSARDHKKGETEAFF.

The sample holds many counts of this clonotype. The chain employs TRBV12-3 or TRBV12-4 and TRBJ1-1; D unclear. Trimming pared 7 bases from V and 6 bases from J, leaving 6 bases between. This CDR3 region has 10 residues. The CDR3 DNA reads TGTGCCAGCAAGGTTTCTGAAGCTTTCTTT. Its protein product is CASKVSEAFF.

In this sample, this clonotype turned up many times. V is TRBV28 and J is TRBJ2-3; TRBD2 might be the D (5 bases). Trimming stripped 5 bases from V and 7 bases from J, with 10 bases between. The CDR3 loop spans 12 amino acids. Germline V gives CDR1 MDHEN, CDR2 SYDVKM. The CDR3 DNA follows: TGTGCCAGCAGTACGCGGGTTCATACGCAGTATTTT. Translating gives CASSTRVHTQYF. Looking up the rest from reference TRBV28 and TRBJ2-3 gives the full variable domain: DVKVTQSSRYLVKRTGEKVFLECVQDMDHENMFWYRQDPGLGLRLIYFSYDVKMKEKGDIPEGYSVSREKKERFSLILESASTNQTSMYLCASSTRVHTQYFGPGTRLTVL.

This clonotype has at least ten counts. J is TRBJ2-6 and V is TRBV5-1; D possibly corresponds to TRBD1 (6 bases). This CDR3 comprises 16 residues. Trimming cost V 4 bases and J 0 bases, with 11 bases left between them. Germline-derived CDR1 and CDR2 are SGHRS and YFSETQ. The CDR3 protein is CASSGGLSSGANVLTF. The DNA of the CDR3 is TGCGCCAGCAGCGGGGGCCTCAGCTCTGGGGCCAACGTCCTGACTTTC. Together with reference TRBV5-1 and TRBJ2-6, the CDR3 gives the full variable domain: KAGVTQTPRYLIKTRGQQVTLSCSPISGHRSVSWYQQTPGQGLQFLFEYFSETQRNKGNFPGRFSGRQFSNSRSEMNVSTLELGDSALYLCASSGGLSSGANVLTFGAGSRLTVL.

This clonotype was found many times. This sequence joins TRBV20-1 and TRBJ1-2, with 11 bases identical to TRBD1. Germline V gene data show CDR1 as DFQATT and CDR2 as SNEGSKA (reference sequence). The CDR3 covers 14 residues. V shed 3 bases and J 7 bases; nucleotides not matched to a gene: 7. CDR3 sequence (DNA): TGCAGTGCTAGTCCCGGGACAGGGGGAGGTGGCTACACCTTC. Amino acids: CSASPGTGGGGYTF.

The chain links TRBV30 to TRBJ2-7; D is undetermined. The CDR3 runs to 12 residues. Germline V gives CDR1 GTSNPN, CDR2 SVGIG (reference sequence). V lost 2 bases and J 4 bases, leaving 9 bases between the germline ends. Here the CDR3 DNA reads TGTGCCTGGAGTTCCGACAAGTACGAGCAGTACTTC. It encodes CAWSSDKYEQYF.

This clonotype was seen repeatedly, ten times or more. The rearrangement joins TRBV12-3 or TRBV12-4 to TRBJ2-3; TRBD2 is a possible D gene (6 bases). This CDR3 spans 17 amino acids. V lost 4 bases and J 1 base, leaving 18 bases between the germline ends. For the CDR3, the DNA is TGTGCCAGCAGTTCGGCCGGGACTTTCCAGGGCACAGATACGCAGTATTTT. Its protein is CASSSAGTFQGTDTQYF.

This clonotype has a count of ten or more. V usage is TRBV18 and J usage is TRBJ2-3; D unclear. The germline V and J ends were trimmed by 3 bases and 3 bases, with 10 bases remaining between them. This CDR3 contains 14 residues. From germline, CDR1 is KGHSH and CDR2 LQKENI. The CDR3 sequence: CASSPFSETDTQYF. CDR3 in DNA: TGTGCCAGCTCACCCTTTTCGGAGACAGATACGCAGTATTTT.

This clonotype appeared a few times. The chain has TRBV11-3 and TRBJ2-1, with D perhaps matching TRBD1 (6 bases). This CDR3 is built from 13 residues. The germline CDR1 and CDR2 sequences are SGHNT and YENEEA. Trimming cost V 5 bases and J 7 bases, with 12 bases left between them. The CDR3 protein is CASSRQVRNEQFF. DNA for the CDR3: TGTGCCAGCAGCCGACAGGTTCGGAATGAGCAGTTCTTC.

This clonotype was seen ten or more times. The chain is built from TRBV7-2 and TRBJ1-3; maybe TRBD1 (5 bases). The V gene lost 4 bases and the J gene lost 5 bases, with 15 bases spanning the gap. The CDR3 length is 15 residues. Germline V CDR1 and CDR2: SGHTA, FQGNSA. The CDR3 DNA follows: TGTGCCAGCAGCTCATCAGGGTCTAGTAGAAACACCATATATTTT. Translating gives CASSSSGSSRNTIYF.

Ten or more counts support this clonotype. The chain combines TRBV12-3 or TRBV12-4 with TRBJ1-2; 7 bases are a match to TRBD1. This CDR3 has 14 amino acids. With 2 bases clipped from V and 5 bases from J, the junction kept 5 bases outside the gene matches. CDR3 region: CASSLQGVLYGYTF. The DNA for the CDR3 is TGTGCCAGCAGTTTACAGGGGGTTCTTTATGGCTACACCTTC.

This clonotype was seen repeatedly, ten times or more. The chain recombines TRBV20-1 with TRBJ2-1; 10 bases fit TRBD2. The CDR3 spans 14 residues. Germline V CDR1 and CDR2: DFQATT, SNEGSKA (reference sequence). The ends lost 6 bases at V and 6 bases at J; junction bases unmatched: 8. The CDR3 DNA sequence: TGCAGTGCGCAAAGGACTAGCGGCGGCAATGAGCAGTTCTTC. Protein: CSAQRTSGGNEQFF.

This clonotype has a count of ten or more. The J gene is TRBJ1-5, the V gene TRBV4-1, with 9 bases aligning to TRBD1. V gave up 1 base and J gave up 4 bases; unmatched junction bases: 11. The V gene's germline CDR1 is MGHRA and CDR2 YSYEKL. The CDR3 is 18 residues long. The CDR3 DNA reads as TGCGCCAGCAGCCAAGGGTCTACAGGGGGCGCGGGAAATCAGCCCCAGCATTTT. It yields the protein CASSQGSTGGAGNQPQHF.